Shown below are 25 T cell receptor beta chains from a single sample sequenced in a study of vaccination effects on CD4 cells after COVID-19. TCRdb's table, derived via immunoSEQ multiplex PCR, lists solely in-frame clones and lacks some. The top ten hold more than 1.5% of the sample, which has about 79,000 clones, approximately 74% seen once. Prior to sequencing, the ViraFEST assay stimulated PBMC with viral peptide pools, which expanded the antigen-specific CD4+ T cells. An approximately nine-day culture period preceded the isolation of CD4+ T cells. The antigens these receptors bind are not known. The sample consisted of CD4+ T cells from PBMCs cultured with HCoV-229E spike peptides, taken before COVID-19 vaccination. The receptors here all came from a human donor who received a COVID-19 vaccine.

In this sample, this clone turned up a few times. CDR3 sequence reads: CASSATDRGNMNTEAFF. The CDR3, as DNA: TGTGCCAGCAGTGCCACGGACAGGGGGAATATGAACACTGAAGCTTTCTTT. The chain links TRBV25-1 to TRBJ1-1, with 10 bases lining up with TRBD1. From germline, CDR1 is MGHDK and CDR2 SYGVNS. This CDR3 spans 17 amino acids. Unmatched junction bases numbered 8, after V lost 4 bases and J lost 0 bases.

The gene calls are TRBV19 and TRBJ1-5, with 10 bases aligning to TRBD1. Germline V gives CDR1 LNHDA, CDR2 SQIVND (reference sequence). The CDR3 runs 19 residues. The junction had 15 bases not matched to a gene; V was cut back by 5 bases and J by 2 bases. The DNA of the CDR3 is TGTGCCAGTAGTGCGCGTTCGGGACAGGGGCCCTCGGGCAATCAGCCCCAGCATTTT. Its translation: CASSARSGQGPSGNQPQHF.

The chain couples TRBV2 to TRBJ2-7, with 8 bases aligning to TRBD2. Germline CDR1 SNHLY, CDR2 FYNNEI. V was pared by 6 bases and J by 0 bases, with 10 bases of the junction left unmatched. The CDR3 has 16 residues. CDR3 residues: CASRRGLEDFSYEQYV. The CDR3 DNA reads TGTGCCAGCAGGAGGGGACTAGAAGATTTCTCCTACGAGCAGTACGTC.

This clone was observed a handful of times. The chain joins TRBV14 to TRBJ2-2; 9 nucleotides align to TRBD2. V gave up 3 bases and J gave up 3 bases; unmatched junction bases: 5. CDR1 is SGHDN, CDR2 FVKESK, per germline. The CDR3 sequence is 16 residues long. The CDR3 loop is CASSQVRGGDTGELFF. CDR3 DNA: TGTGCCAGCAGCCAGGTGCGGGGGGGAGACACCGGGGAGCTGTTTTTT. The full variable domain, completed using reference TRBV14 and TRBJ2-2, is EAGVTQFPSHSVIEKGQTVTLRCDPISGHDNLYWYRRVMGKEIKFLLHFVKESKQDESGMPNNRFLAERTGGTYSTLKVQPAELEDSGVYFCASSQVRGGDTGELFFGEGSRLTVL.

The rearrangement joins TRBV4-2 to TRBJ2-6; 10 nucleotides agree with TRBD1. This CDR3 contains 20 residues. J lost 0 bases, V lost 0 bases, and 8 bases had no gene match. Germline values: CDR1 LGHNA, CDR2 YNFKEQ. This chain's CDR3 is CASSQDAPTGGGSGANVLTF. The DNA of the CDR3 is TGTGCCAGCAGCCAAGACGCCCCGACAGGGGGCGGCTCTGGGGCCAACGTCCTGACTTTC.

This clone was seen only a few times. V is TRBV7-2 and J is TRBJ1-5; no reliable D call. The CDR3 length is 13 residues. Germline V gene data show CDR1 as SGHTA and CDR2 as FQGNSA. V gave up 0 bases and J gave up 7 bases, with 7 bases separating them. CDR3 DNA sequence: TGTGCCAGCAGCTTAGCCAGGCCGCAGCCCCAGCATTTT. The encoded protein is CASSLARPQPQHF.

The chain recombines TRBV9 with TRBJ2-3, with TRBD1 identical over 8 bases. The CDR3 has 14 residues. Trimming removed 2 bases from V and 5 bases from J; junction bases left unmatched: 4. Germline V lookup: CDR1 SGDLS, CDR2 YYNGEE. The CDR3 DNA sequence: TGTGCCAGCAGCGTTACAGGGGGTAGAGATACGCAGTATTTT. This encodes CASSVTGGRDTQYF. The full variable domain, completed using reference TRBV9 and TRBJ2-3, is DSGVTQTPKHLITATGQRVTLRCSPRSGDLSVYWYQQSLDQGLQFLIQYYNGEERAKGNILERFSAQQFPDLHSELNLSSLELGDSALYFCASSVTGGRDTQYFGPGTRLTVL.

The chain uses TRBV11-3 and TRBJ2-5; D is perhaps TRBD2 (6 bases). Germline values: CDR1 SGHNT, CDR2 YENEEA. The CDR3 totals 15 residues. Trimming left V 3 bases short and J 2 bases short, with 13 bases between. DNA of the CDR3: TGTGCCAGCAGCTTGTTAGGGACTCCACAAGAGACCCAGTACTTC. Amino acids: CASSLLGTPQETQYF.

The chain is built from TRBV9 and TRBJ2-2; 8 nucleotides line up with TRBD2. Germline CDR1 SGDLS, CDR2 YYNGEE. This CDR3 is built from 15 residues. Losses at the gene ends were 7 bases for V and 4 bases for J; bases not matched to a gene: 9. The CDR3 bases are TGTGCCAGCGGGGCCGGGGGGGCCGTCACCGGGGAGCTGTTTTTT. This codes for CASGAGGAVTGELFF.

This chain uses TRBV5-6 with TRBJ1-1, with unresolved D. This CDR3 region has 15 residues. Germline V gene lookup returns CDR1 SGHDT and CDR2 YYEEEE. Trimming left V 3 bases short and J 4 bases short, with 16 bases between. The CDR3 is CASSSPVRAGTEAFF. The CDR3 DNA follows: TGTGCCAGCAGCTCACCCGTAAGGGCTGGCACTGAAGCTTTCTTT. Based on the CDR3 plus reference TRBV5-6 and TRBJ1-1, the full variable domain is DAGVTQSPTHLIKTRGQQVTLRCSPKSGHDTVSWYQQALGQGPQFIFQYYEEEERQRGNFPDRFSGHQFPNYSSELNVNALLLGDSALYLCASSSPVRAGTEAFFGQGTRLTVV.

The rearrangement links TRBV28 to TRBJ2-5, with D possibly TRBD1 on 5 matching bases. Germline lookup yields CDR1 MDHEN and CDR2 SYDVKM. This CDR3 spans 12 amino acids. The V end lost 3 bases, the J end lost 4 bases, and 6 bases lay between the germline ends. This chain's CDR3 is CASSLTVETQYF. CDR3 coding DNA: TGTGCCAGCAGTTTGACAGTAGAGACCCAGTACTTC.

This chain links TRBV5-1 with TRBJ2-1; 9 bases map to TRBD1. This CDR3 comprises 15 residues. Germline lookup yields CDR1 SGHRS and CDR2 YFSETQ. V dropped 3 bases and J dropped 4; count of bases not matched to a gene: 5. DNA for the CDR3: TGCGCCAGCAGCTCCACCGGGACAGGGTACAATGAGCAGTTCTTC. Its translation: CASSSTGTGYNEQFF.

CDR3 in DNA: TGTGCCAGCAGTGTAAATAGTGGGGAGCGGGGCGTGGAGCAGTACGTC. Translated, it gives CASSVNSGERGVEQYV. This chain joins TRBV6-1 and TRBJ2-7, with 7 bases that match TRBD2. This CDR3 contains 16 residues. V shed 4 bases, J shed 7 bases, and the junction held 16 bases outside the gene matches. The germline V gene encodes CDR1 MNHNS and CDR2 SASEGT.

The chain uses TRBV25-1 and TRBJ1-4; weak D call: TRBD1 (6 bases). There are 15 residues in the CDR3. Trimming shortened V by 3 bases and J by 7 bases, and 15 bases separated the two germline ends. Germline CDR1 is MGHDK and CDR2 is SYGVNS. Written as DNA, the CDR3 is TGTGCCAGCAGTGATACACAGGGTAGGGGTGAAAAACTGTTTTTT. This encodes CASSDTQGRGEKLFF.

This chain joins TRBV5-4 and TRBJ2-3; possible D gene TRBD2, 5 bases. V was trimmed by 0 bases and J by 0 bases, leaving 8 bases between them. The CDR3 is 15 residues long. Germline-derived CDR1 and CDR2 are SGHNT and YYREEE (reference sequence). The CDR3 DNA follows: TGTGCCAGCAGCTTGGTACGGGGTAGCACAGATACGCAGTATTTT. Translating gives CASSLVRGSTDTQYF.

J is TRBJ2-5 and V is TRBV3-1 (or the pseudogene TRBV3-2); D not certain. The germline V and J ends were trimmed by 4 bases and 0 bases, with 12 bases remaining between them. CDR1 and CDR2 from the germline V gene are LGHDT and YNNKEL (reference sequence). The CDR3 spans 15 residues. The DNA for the CDR3 is TGTGCCAGCAGCCGGTTGTCAGCTTACCAAGAGACCCAGTACTTC. The encoded protein is CASSRLSAYQETQYF.

The chain joins TRBV5-1 to TRBJ2-3, with no clear D. CDR1 and CDR2 from the germline V gene are SGHRS and YFSETQ. V dropped 6 bases and J dropped 3 bases, with 11 bases sitting between them. This CDR3 comprises 13 residues. CDR3: CASIETLTDTQYF. The CDR3 coding sequence is TGCGCCAGCATAGAGACACTTACAGATACGCAGTATTTT.

The chain links TRBV5-6 to TRBJ2-5; a weak D match, TRBD2 (5 bases). CDR3 length: 14 amino acids. V lost 0 bases and J 2 bases, leaving 8 bases between the germline ends. Germline V gene sequence: CDR1 SGHDT, CDR2 YYEEEE. The CDR3 loop is CASSLGGLQETQYF. The CDR3, as DNA: TGTGCCAGCAGCTTGGGAGGGTTACAAGAGACCCAGTACTTC.

The chain couples TRBV18 to TRBJ1-1, with TRBD1 as a possible D gene (6 bases). The CDR3 has 13 residues. Per the germline V gene, CDR1 is KGHSH and CDR2 is LQKENI. The germline V and J ends were trimmed by 7 bases and 0 bases, with 9 bases remaining between them. Here the CDR3 DNA reads TGTGCCAGCTTTGGGGGCATGAACACTGAAGCTTTCTTT. Translating it yields CASFGGMNTEAFF.

This clone was detected a few times. The chain has TRBV7-2 and TRBJ1-2; 10 positions match TRBD1. After removal of 5 bases from V and 8 bases from J, the junction contained 11 bases not matched to a gene. The CDR3 contains 15 residues. Germline CDR1 is SGHTA and CDR2 is FQGNSA. CDR3 nucleotides: TGTGCCAGCAGCGCACAAATGGGACAGGGGATCGGCTACACCTTC. Encoded protein: CASSAQMGQGIGYTF. The full variable domain, with the rest looked up from reference TRBV7-2 and TRBJ1-2, is GAGVSQSPSNKVTEKGKDVELRCDPISGHTALYWYRQSLGQGLEFLIYFQGNSAPDKSGLPSDRFSAERTGGSVSTLTIQRTQQEDSAVYLCASSAQMGQGIGYTFGSGTRLTVV.

This chain joins TRBV5-1 and TRBJ2-3; D is ambiguous. Deletions cut 4 bases from V and 3 bases from J, with 12 bases between. In germline, CDR1 is SGHRS, CDR2 YFSETQ. The CDR3 runs 14 residues. CDR3 in DNA: TGCGCCAGCAGCGGCAACTCAGCGACAGATACGCAGTATTTT. This sequence encodes CASSGNSATDTQYF.

The chain employs TRBV30 and TRBJ2-2; the match to TRBD1 covers 8 bases. The V and J ends lost 2 bases and 5 bases, in that order; junction bases with no gene match: 13. The CDR3 runs 17 residues. The germline V gene encodes CDR1 GTSNPN and CDR2 SVGIG (reference sequence). CDR3: CAWSRSMTGVFTGELFF. For the CDR3, the DNA is TGTGCCTGGAGTAGATCAATGACAGGGGTCTTTACCGGGGAGCTGTTTTTT.

This clone was seen a few times. This chain joins TRBV7-2 and TRBJ2-1, with D hard to call. The CDR3 loop spans 15 amino acids. From germline, CDR1 is SGHTA and CDR2 FQGNSA. With 1 base removed from V and 1 base from J, the gap between germline ends came to 8 bases. CDR3 residues: CASSLGIGSYNEQFF. The CDR3 nucleotides are TGTGCCAGCAGCTTAGGGATCGGATCCTACAATGAGCAGTTCTTC.

This clone was seen only a few times. The chain links TRBV6-2 or TRBV6-3 to TRBJ1-6; TRBD1 might be the D (5 bases). The V and J ends lost 6 bases and 8 bases respectively, with 14 bases between them. Per the germline V gene, CDR1 is MNHEY and CDR2 is SVGEGT. This CDR3 is 14 amino acids long. CDR3 sequence reads: CASSRGGTHSPLHF. The CDR3 DNA reads TGTGCCAGCAGCCGGGGGGGGACGCATTCACCCCTCCACTTT.

In its sample, this clone was seen a few times. V gene TRBV2 combines with J gene TRBJ1-5, with D perhaps matching TRBD1 (6 bases). The CDR3 runs to 15 residues. V was shortened by 3 bases and J by 6 bases, with 15 bases between the two germline ends. Looked up from germline, CDR1 is SNHLY and CDR2 is FYNNEI. The CDR3 nucleotides read TGTGCCAGCAGTGAGCAGGGGATGTTAGGTCAGCCCCAGCATTTT. The encoded protein is CASSEQGMLGQPQHF.